The T cell receptor (beta chain) under discussion was sequenced for a study of cytomegalovirus exposure and HLA in healthy donors. Study-wide background: Earlier work reported 117 million unique TCR beta sequences from 180 million or so T cells. Study observations and caveats: Prior analysis indicated that the majority of TCR beta V segments exhibited productivity approximately 90% or approximately 30% of the time. Later findings reportedly placed an Asian-associated ancestry cluster below the approximately 670-donor mean for N-insertions.

Researchers ran the PCR with 60 Vbeta and 13 Jbeta primers. Original processing methods: Later, about 80 million unique TCR beta chains were counted in an analysis, and approximately 10 million of them were shared. The assay was immunoSEQ multiplex PCR, and TCRdb's table has in-frame clones only and misses some. V, J and clone size are those of that table, while D and trimming were read from the DNA. This sample has about 92,000 clones, with under 85% found just once. Turning to this clone: Its antigen remains unknown.

The CDR3 has 15 residues. The germline gives CDR1 SGHVS, CDR2 FQNEAQ. Trimming shortened V by 0 bases and J by 4 bases, and 12 bases separated the two germline ends. The sequencing input was PBMCs. The rearrangement links TRBV7-8 to TRBJ2-5; a possible D gene is TRBD2 (6 bases). This TCR derives from a man aged 50-59 years in good health and CMV-seropositive. The CDR3, as DNA: TGTGCCAGCAGCTTAGCGTTGGCGGGGACAGAGACCCAGTACTTC. Its protein product is CASSLALAGTETQYF.